A selection of T cell receptor beta chains follows, all from one sample in a study of blood T cell repertoires in COVID-19. Assay: immunoSEQ multiplex PCR; the TCRdb copy retains only in-frame clones and omits some. The repertoire holds tens of thousands of clones, with under 80% as singletons. Sequences were obtained from peripheral blood. The origin of the receptors is a man aged 55 to 70 with acute or convalescent COVID-19. CDR3s include the opening cysteine and the closing phenylalanine or tryptophan. A D gene is named only where the DNA matches it firmly. Some rows have no size entry. The others give once, few or many, or a class for an expanded clone.

d_call: TRBD1; clone_size: few; v_call: TRBV5-8; j_call: TRBJ1-4; cdr3_aa: CASTRDSTTNEKLFF; cdr3_nt: TGTGCCAGCACCCGGGACAGCACAACTAATGAAAAACTGTTTTTT
d_call: TRBD1; clone_size: .; v_call: TRBV6-1; j_call: TRBJ2-5; cdr3_aa: CASSEQGVTGETQYF; cdr3_nt: TGTGCCAGCAGTGAACAGGGGGTGACGGGGGAGACCCAGTACTTC
d_call: .; clone_size: .; v_call: TRBV4-1; j_call: TRBJ1-6; cdr3_aa: CASSQDVAYNSPLHF; cdr3_nt: TGCGCCAGCAGCCAAGACGTCGCCTACAATTCACCCCTCCACTTT
d_call: .; clone_size: .; v_call: TRBV29-1; j_call: TRBJ2-3; cdr3_aa: CSVEVGAGTSTDTQYF; cdr3_nt: TGCAGCGTTGAAGTTGGTGCGGGGACTAGCACAGATACGCAGTATTTT
d_call: TRBD1; clone_size: once; v_call: TRBV4-3; j_call: TRBJ2-7; cdr3_aa: CASSQDLGTGTNEQYF; cdr3_nt: TGCGCCAGCAGCCAAGATCTAGGGACAGGTACCAACGAGCAGTACTTC
d_call: .; clone_size: .; v_call: TRBV25-1; j_call: TRBJ2-7; cdr3_aa: CASSEYGETYEQYF; cdr3_nt: TGTGCCAGCAGTGAATATGGGGAGACCTACGAGCAGTACTTC
d_call: .; clone_size: .; v_call: TRBV28; j_call: TRBJ2-7; cdr3_aa: CASSSQYEQYF; cdr3_nt: TGTGCCAGCAGTTCACAATACGAGCAGTACTTC
d_call: TRBD1; clone_size: .; v_call: TRBV6-5; j_call: TRBJ2-1; cdr3_aa: CASRDRGKNEQFF; cdr3_nt: TGTGCCAGCAGAGACAGGGGTAAAAATGAGCAGTTCTTC
d_call: .; clone_size: .; v_call: TRBV19; j_call: TRBJ1-5; cdr3_aa: CASRTQGNNQPQHF; cdr3_nt: TGTGCCAGTAGAACCCAGGGAAACAATCAGCCCCAGCATTTT
d_call: TRBD1; clone_size: once; v_call: TRBV5-1; j_call: TRBJ2-2; cdr3_aa: CASSPGDRDTGELFF; cdr3_nt: TGCGCCAGCAGCCCGGGGGACAGGGACACCGGGGAGCTGTTTTTT
d_call: .; clone_size: .; v_call: TRBV30; j_call: TRBJ2-1; cdr3_aa: CAWSVSGGPGSSFF; cdr3_nt: TGTGCCTGGAGTGTAAGTGGAGGGCCGGGGAGCTCATTCTTC
d_call: .; clone_size: few; v_call: TRBV7-9; j_call: TRBJ1-3; cdr3_aa: CASSLPGANSGNTIYF; cdr3_nt: TGTGCCAGCAGCTTACCAGGGGCTAACTCTGGAAACACCATATATTTT
d_call: TRBD1; clone_size: .; v_call: TRBV6-1; j_call: TRBJ1-4; cdr3_aa: CASSATPGQLYEKLFF; cdr3_nt: TGTGCCAGCAGTGCCACGCCGGGACAGCTTTATGAAAAACTGTTTTTT
d_call: TRBD1; clone_size: .; v_call: TRBV19; j_call: TRBJ2-1; cdr3_aa: CASSSEPGGSYNEQFF; cdr3_nt: TGTGCCAGTAGTAGCGAACCAGGGGGCTCCTACAATGAGCAGTTCTTC
d_call: .; clone_size: once; v_call: TRBV6-5; j_call: TRBJ2-4; cdr3_aa: CASTVGGAGKNIQYF; cdr3_nt: TGTGCCAGCACGGTGGGGGGGGCAGGCAAAAACATTCAGTACTTC
d_call: TRBD1; clone_size: .; v_call: TRBV6-5; j_call: TRBJ1-1; cdr3_aa: CASSSRDSGTEAFF; cdr3_nt: TGTGCCAGCAGTTCCCGGGACAGTGGCACTGAAGCTTTCTTT
d_call: .; clone_size: .; v_call: TRBV4-1; j_call: TRBJ1-5; cdr3_aa: CASSLVVRANQPQHF; cdr3_nt: TGCGCCAGCAGCCTCGTCGTCAGGGCTAATCAGCCCCAGCATTTT
d_call: TRBD2; clone_size: once; v_call: TRBV19; j_call: TRBJ2-6; cdr3_aa: CASSIDGRIHSGANVLTF; cdr3_nt: TGTGCCAGTAGTATCGACGGGAGGATCCACTCTGGGGCCAACGTCCTGACTTTC
d_call: TRBD2; clone_size: .; v_call: TRBV28; j_call: TRBJ2-7; cdr3_aa: CASSPGTSVSYEQYF; cdr3_nt: TGTGCCAGCAGTCCCGGGACTAGCGTCTCCTACGAGCAGTACTTC
d_call: .; clone_size: .; v_call: TRBV30; j_call: TRBJ1-1; cdr3_aa: CAWGFGEAFF; cdr3_nt: TGTGCCTGGGGGTTTGGCGAAGCTTTCTTT
d_call: TRBD1; clone_size: few; v_call: TRBV23-1; j_call: TRBJ1-2; cdr3_aa: CASSQGDRGINYGYTF; cdr3_nt: TGCGCCAGCAGTCAAGGGGACAGGGGGATAAACTATGGCTACACCTTC
d_call: .; clone_size: .; v_call: TRBV5-5; j_call: TRBJ1-5; cdr3_aa: CASSWDTGNQPQHF; cdr3_nt: TGTGCCAGCAGCTGGGATACAGGGAATCAGCCCCAGCATTTT
d_call: .; clone_size: once; v_call: TRBV10-3; j_call: TRBJ2-7; cdr3_aa: CAISEGGLRGYEQYF; cdr3_nt: TGTGCCATCAGTGAAGGAGGCCTCCGGGGCTACGAGCAGTACTTC
d_call: TRBD1; clone_size: few; v_call: TRBV5-1; j_call: TRBJ1-1; cdr3_aa: CASRGQGRTEAFF; cdr3_nt: TGCGCCAGCAGGGGACAGGGGAGAACTGAAGCTTTCTTT
d_call: TRBD2; clone_size: .; v_call: TRBV9; j_call: TRBJ2-1; cdr3_aa: CASSGTSGLYNEQFF; cdr3_nt: TGTGCCAGCAGCGGGACTAGCGGACTATACAATGAGCAGTTCTTC
d_call: .; clone_size: once; v_call: TRBV28; j_call: TRBJ1-5; cdr3_aa: CASSLSGGVRNQPQHF; cdr3_nt: TGTGCCAGCAGTTTATCTGGAGGGGTGCGTAATCAGCCCCAGCATTTT
d_call: TRBD1; clone_size: .; v_call: TRBV7-8; j_call: TRBJ1-6; cdr3_aa: CASSSDRERSPLHF; cdr3_nt: TGTGCCAGCAGCTCGGACAGGGAACGCTCACCCCTCCACTTT
d_call: .; clone_size: .; v_call: TRBV19; j_call: TRBJ2-1; cdr3_aa: CASTPAGSHNEQFF; cdr3_nt: TGTGCCAGTACCCCAGCGGGCTCCCACAATGAGCAGTTCTTC
d_call: TRBD1; clone_size: once; v_call: TRBV11-2; j_call: TRBJ1-3; cdr3_aa: CASSLAPRGGNTIYF; cdr3_nt: TGTGCCAGCAGCTTGGCCCCCAGGGGGGGAAACACCATATATTTT
d_call: TRBD1; clone_size: once; v_call: TRBV30; j_call: TRBJ2-7; cdr3_aa: CAWSVTGREQYF; cdr3_nt: TGTGCCTGGAGTGTGACAGGGCGCGAGCAGTACTTC
d_call: TRBD1; clone_size: .; v_call: TRBV4-1; j_call: TRBJ2-5; cdr3_aa: CASRPSQGEPETQYF; cdr3_nt: TGCGCCAGCAGACCCAGCCAGGGGGAACCAGAGACCCAGTACTTC
d_call: .; clone_size: .; v_call: TRBV2; j_call: TRBJ1-2; cdr3_aa: CASSGGSIGVYGYTF; cdr3_nt: TGTGCCAGCAGTGGAGGATCCATAGGGGTCTATGGCTACACCTTC
d_call: TRBD1; clone_size: .; v_call: TRBV19; j_call: TRBJ1-5; cdr3_aa: CASSLGTGFGDNQPQHF; cdr3_nt: TGTGCCAGTAGTCTCGGGACAGGGTTCGGGGACAATCAGCCCCAGCATTTT
d_call: TRBD2; clone_size: .; v_call: TRBV10-2; j_call: TRBJ2-1; cdr3_aa: CASSGSGTSHNEQFF; cdr3_nt: TGCGCCAGCAGTGGGTCCGGGACTAGCCACAATGAGCAGTTCTTC
d_call: TRBD2; clone_size: .; v_call: TRBV3-1/TRBV3-2; j_call: TRBJ2-5; cdr3_aa: CASRREGVETQYF; cdr3_nt: TGTGCCAGCCGGCGGGAGGGCGTGGAGACCCAGTACTTC
d_call: .; clone_size: .; v_call: TRBV11-2; j_call: TRBJ1-3; cdr3_aa: CASSLDLRHSGNTIYF; cdr3_nt: TGTGCCAGCAGCTTAGATCTGCGCCACTCTGGAAACACCATATATTTT
d_call: .; clone_size: .; v_call: TRBV2; j_call: TRBJ2-3; cdr3_aa: CASSDQGSTDTQYF; cdr3_nt: TGTGCCAGCAGTGATCAGGGAAGCACAGATACGCAGTATTTT
d_call: TRBD2; clone_size: .; v_call: TRBV6-5; j_call: TRBJ2-7; cdr3_aa: CASTEENSGSEQYF; cdr3_nt: TGTGCCAGCACAGAGGAGAATAGCGGGAGCGAGCAGTACTTC
d_call: TRBD1; clone_size: .; v_call: TRBV12-3/TRBV12-4; j_call: TRBJ1-2; cdr3_aa: CASGDRVYGYTF; cdr3_nt: TGTGCCAGCGGGGACAGGGTCTATGGCTACACCTTC
d_call: TRBD2; clone_size: .; v_call: TRBV10-1; j_call: TRBJ2-5; cdr3_aa: CARRLSTSGRAVETQYF; cdr3_nt: TGCGCCCGCCGACTCTCGACTAGCGGGAGGGCCGTGGAGACCCAGTACTTC
d_call: .; clone_size: .; v_call: TRBV27; j_call: TRBJ1-1; cdr3_aa: CASRCGPIRVNTEAFF; cdr3_nt: TGTGCCAGCAGATGCGGGCCGATCCGGGTTAACACTGAAGCTTTCTTT
d_call: TRBD1; clone_size: .; v_call: TRBV10-3; j_call: TRBJ1-6; cdr3_aa: CAISDGQGSSPLHF; cdr3_nt: TGTGCCATCAGTGACGGACAGGGGAGTTCACCCCTCCACTTT
d_call: TRBD1; clone_size: .; v_call: TRBV19; j_call: TRBJ2-4; cdr3_aa: CASSISGTGITLAKNIQYF; cdr3_nt: TGTGCCAGTAGTATCTCCGGGACAGGGATAACCTTAGCCAAAAACATTCAGTACTTC
d_call: TRBD2; clone_size: .; v_call: TRBV11-2; j_call: TRBJ2-1; cdr3_aa: CASSLTSVGEQFF; cdr3_nt: TGTGCCAGCAGCTTGACTAGCGTTGGTGAGCAGTTCTTC
d_call: .; clone_size: .; v_call: TRBV7-2; j_call: TRBJ2-1; cdr3_aa: CASRSSYGSYNEQFF; cdr3_nt: TGTGCCAGCAGGTCGTCGTACGGTTCCTACAATGAGCAGTTCTTC
d_call: TRBD1; clone_size: .; v_call: TRBV18; j_call: TRBJ1-5; cdr3_aa: CASSPGQDPNQPQHF; cdr3_nt: TGTGCCAGCTCACCGGGACAGGACCCAAATCAGCCCCAGCATTTT
d_call: TRBD1; clone_size: .; v_call: TRBV19; j_call: TRBJ1-1; cdr3_aa: CASSRDRVGTEAFF; cdr3_nt: TGTGCCAGTAGTAGAGACAGGGTGGGCACTGAAGCTTTCTTT